This T cell receptor (beta chain) emerged from a study of preoperative IRX-2 immunotherapy in early breast cancer. From germline, CDR1 is KGHSH and CDR2 LQKENI. Trimming removed 2 bases at V and 1 base at J, with 5 bases between. The CDR3 has 13 amino acids. Using immunoSEQ multiplex PCR, the repertoire was profiled, and TCRdb retains in-frame clones only, with some absent. Among 20,000 to 30,000 clones, about four fifths were seen once, and the ten largest hold around 2.2%. Treatment reported: preoperative locoregional IRX-2 cytokine immunotherapy. Preoperative locoregional IRX-2 cytokine immunotherapy was tested in the phase Ib source study.

Sequences were derived from lymph node tissue, sampled before IRX-2 immunotherapy. This receptor was identified in a human donor with breast cancer. This chain links TRBV18 with TRBJ1-2; D gene unclear. CDR3 DNA: TGTGCCAGCTCACCAGATGTTAACTATGGCTACACCTTC. It encodes CASSPDVNYGYTF.